The T cell receptor beta chain described here comes from a study of Ad26.COV2.S vaccination and SARS-CoV-2 variants (dated by TCRdb to the early 2020s). Some background on the complete study: Vaccine-arm donors were drawn from COV1001, a multicentre, randomized, double-blind, placebo-controlled phase I-IIa trial of Ad26.COV2.S in healthy adults. Ad26.COV2.S was administered intramuscularly at a dose of 5x10^10 or 1x10^11 viral particles, either as one shot or as two shots given 56 days apart. TCRbeta repertoire sequencing served as the tool for gauging how specific and how broad the SARS-CoV-2-reactive T cell receptors were following Ad26.COV2.S vaccination. The TCR-sequenced set comprised approximately 32 samples: approximately 19 Ad26.COV2.S vaccine recipients, 5 placebo recipients and 8 SARS-CoV-2 convalescent individuals. Trial participants were randomized into five groups of five: low-dose or high-dose Ad26.COV2.S given once or twice, or placebo on both occasions. Throughout the experiments and outcome assessment, investigators stayed blinded to trial group allocation.

This clone was seen a handful of times. Its binding antigen is unknown. No base quality information exists; no much larger clone differs at one position. The treatment or condition label corresponds to: roughly 20 received Ad26.COV2.S at low or high dose, single or two shots; about 5 received placebo; per-sample allocation not given. For vaccine and placebo recipients, the sequenced repertoires came from samples collected on day 63 after the first injection. Between 29 July and 7 August 2020, Cohort 1b enrolled some 25 adults aged 18-55 years at one site in Boston, USA. Ad26.COV2.S consisted of a replication-incompetent adenovirus type 26 vector by which a prefusion-stabilized SARS-CoV-2 spike protein from the original Wuhan strain was expressed. The CDR3 runs 13 residues from the cysteine to the phenylalanine. Only CDR3 DNA remains: 39 bases, in frame from the first base. V trim: 5 bases; J trim: 4 bases; unmatched bases: 3. The germline V gene encodes CDR1 SGHNT and CDR2 YENEEA.

The immunoSEQ Assay was the method used to sequence TCRbeta CDR3 regions. After extraction, genomic DNA underwent amplification by bias-controlled multiplex PCR, followed by high-throughput sequencing. In the source study's methods: To quantify the absolute abundance of each unique TCRbeta CDR3 region, sequences were collapsed and filtered. Usable DNA was measured by amplifying reference genes present in all nucleated cells, and TCRbeta template counts were normalized to that usable DNA to estimate T cell fraction. Repertoire TCRs were annotated as SARS-CoV-2-specific by exact matching of V gene, CDR3 amino acid sequence and J gene to a known reactive TCR set. The reference SARS-CoV-2 TCR set was derived from MIRA and filtered for enrichment in COVID-19-positive ImmuneCODE repertoires, a step that removed public or cross-reactive TCRs. Drawing on the MIRA antigens, annotated TCRs were analysed further at the level of specific ORF or position within ORF. Breadth was defined as the number of annotated unique rearrangements divided by the total number of unique productive rearrangements, and depth was defined as the summed frequency of the annotated unique rearrangements. Group comparisons of TCR breadth used two-sided Wilcoxon rank-sum tests. What TCRdb holds here is the immuneACCESS table cut down to in-frame rearrangements. Part of the clones is not present; checked against another copy, under half of the missing clones reflect an unresolved V gene, and the others are unexplained. V, J and clone size reflect that table, while D and trimming were determined from the DNA. Recorded for this sample are hundreds of thousands of clones; approximately 92% of them occurred a single time. More than 10% of the sample comes from the top ten.

What the study reported, not specific to this receptor: It was noted by the authors that total T cell responses may have been underestimated by the TCR breadth and depth analyses. The study was not powered to compare responses between vaccine doses or regimens. After vaccination, spike-specific CD8+ and CD4+ T cell responses were reported to show substantial breadth. Spike-specific TCR breadth was higher in Ad26.COV2.S recipients than in placebo recipients (P = 0.0014). Comparable non-spike TCR breadth was observed between vaccine and placebo recipients, consistent with only spike being contained in the vaccine.

This clonotype was sampled from a person aged 18-60 years who received the Ad26.COV2.S COVID-19 vaccine or a placebo. The sequencing used peripheral blood, collected in a trial of Ad26.COV2.S vaccine versus placebo. This chain is built from TRBV11-3 and TRBJ2-7; 9 central bases correspond to TRBD1. The nucleotide sequence reads as follows: TGTGCCAGCAGCCGGGACAGGGATTACGAGCAGTACTTC. Translation gives CASSRDRDYEQYF.